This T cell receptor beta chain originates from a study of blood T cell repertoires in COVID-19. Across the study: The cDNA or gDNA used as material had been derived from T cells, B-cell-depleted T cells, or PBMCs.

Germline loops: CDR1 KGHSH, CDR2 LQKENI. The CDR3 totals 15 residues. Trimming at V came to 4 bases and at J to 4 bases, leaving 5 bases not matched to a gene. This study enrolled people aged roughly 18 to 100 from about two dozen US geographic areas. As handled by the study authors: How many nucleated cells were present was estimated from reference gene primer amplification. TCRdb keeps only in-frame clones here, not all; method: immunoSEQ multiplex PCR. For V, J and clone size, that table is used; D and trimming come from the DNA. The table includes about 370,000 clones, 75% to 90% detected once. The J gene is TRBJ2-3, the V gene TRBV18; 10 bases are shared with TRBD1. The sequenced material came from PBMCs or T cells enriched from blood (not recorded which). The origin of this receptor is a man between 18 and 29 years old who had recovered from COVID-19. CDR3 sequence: CASSQTGGGPDTQYF. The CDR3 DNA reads TGTGCCAGCTCACAGACAGGGGGCGGCCCAGATACGCAGTATTTT.